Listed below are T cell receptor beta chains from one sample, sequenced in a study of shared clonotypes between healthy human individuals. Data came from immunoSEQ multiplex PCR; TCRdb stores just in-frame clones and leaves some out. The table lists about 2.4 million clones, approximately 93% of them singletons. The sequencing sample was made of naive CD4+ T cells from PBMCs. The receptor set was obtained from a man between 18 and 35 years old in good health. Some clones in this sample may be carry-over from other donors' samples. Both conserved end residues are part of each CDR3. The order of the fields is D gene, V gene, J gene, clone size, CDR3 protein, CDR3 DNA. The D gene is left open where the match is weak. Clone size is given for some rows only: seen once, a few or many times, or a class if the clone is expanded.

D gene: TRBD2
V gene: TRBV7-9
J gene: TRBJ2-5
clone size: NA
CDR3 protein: CASSATSDQETQYF
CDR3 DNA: TGTGCCAGCAGCGCTACTAGCGACCAAGAGACCCAGTACTTC

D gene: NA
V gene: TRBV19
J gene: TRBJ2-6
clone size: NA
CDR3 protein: CASTTPNLWRAGANVLTF
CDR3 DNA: TGTGCCAGTACCACCCCAAACCTGTGGAGGGCTGGGGCCAACGTCCTGACTTTC

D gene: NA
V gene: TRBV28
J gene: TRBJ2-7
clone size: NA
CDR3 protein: CASTQTHGGGQGYEQYF
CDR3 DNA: TGTGCCAGCACCCAAACCCACGGGGGGGGACAGGGTTACGAGCAGTACTTC

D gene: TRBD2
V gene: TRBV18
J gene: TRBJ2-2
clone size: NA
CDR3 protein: CASSPILASNTGELFF
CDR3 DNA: TGTGCCAGCTCACCGATACTAGCGTCGAACACCGGGGAGCTGTTTTTT

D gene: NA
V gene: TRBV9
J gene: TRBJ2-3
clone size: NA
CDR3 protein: CASSVEAYQSTDTQYF
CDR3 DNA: TGTGCCAGCAGCGTAGAGGCCTACCAGAGCACAGATACGCAGTATTTT

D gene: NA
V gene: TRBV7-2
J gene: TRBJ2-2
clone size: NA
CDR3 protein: CACVQGRTGELFF
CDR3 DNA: TGTGCCTGCGTCCAGGGCCGCACCGGGGAGCTGTTTTTT

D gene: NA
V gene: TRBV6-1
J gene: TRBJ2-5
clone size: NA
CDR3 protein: CASTPYGSQETQYF
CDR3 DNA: TGTGCCAGCACCCCCTACGGCAGTCAAGAGACCCAGTACTTC

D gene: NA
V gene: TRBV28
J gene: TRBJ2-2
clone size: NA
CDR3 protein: CASNPHGANTGELFF
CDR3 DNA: TGTGCCAGCAACCCCCACGGAGCGAACACCGGGGAGCTGTTTTTT

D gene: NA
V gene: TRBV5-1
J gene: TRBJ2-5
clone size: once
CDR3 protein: CASSLDREGETQYF
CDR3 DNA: TGCGCCAGCAGCTTGGACAGGGAGGGGGAGACCCAGTACTTC

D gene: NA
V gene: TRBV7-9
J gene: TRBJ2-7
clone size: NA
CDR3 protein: CASSAVSRAEQYF
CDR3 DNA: TGTGCCAGCAGTGCCGTGTCCCGGGCCGAGCAGTACTTC

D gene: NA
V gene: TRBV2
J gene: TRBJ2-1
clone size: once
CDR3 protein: CASSGGESYNEQFF
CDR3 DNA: TGTGCCAGCAGCGGAGGGGAATCCTACAATGAGCAGTTCTTC

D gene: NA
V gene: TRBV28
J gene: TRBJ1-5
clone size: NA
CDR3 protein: CASSPASLGNQPQHF
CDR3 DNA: TGTGCCAGCAGCCCGGCCAGCCTGGGCAATCAGCCCCAGCATTTT

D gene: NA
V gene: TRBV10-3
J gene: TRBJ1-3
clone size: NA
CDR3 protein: CAISSQDGKPAGNTIYF
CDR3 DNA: TGTGCCATCAGTTCCCAGGACGGCAAACCCGCTGGAAACACCATATATTTT

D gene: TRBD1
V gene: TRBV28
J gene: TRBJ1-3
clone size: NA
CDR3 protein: CASSSQGVVGGNTIYF
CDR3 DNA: TGTGCCAGCAGTTCACAGGGGGTAGTAGGGGGAAACACCATATATTTT

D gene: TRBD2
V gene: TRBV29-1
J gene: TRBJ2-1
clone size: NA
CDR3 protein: CSVEKALAGGMNEQFF
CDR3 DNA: TGCAGCGTTGAAAAAGCCCTAGCGGGAGGGATGAATGAGCAGTTCTTC

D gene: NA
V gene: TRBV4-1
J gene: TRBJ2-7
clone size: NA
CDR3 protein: CASSPLKGGPSYEQYF
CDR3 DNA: TGCGCCAGCAGCCCACTTAAAGGGGGGCCCTCCTACGAGCAGTACTTC

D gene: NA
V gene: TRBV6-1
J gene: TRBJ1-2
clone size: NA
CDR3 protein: CASNSDLNYGYTF
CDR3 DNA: TGTGCCAGCAATAGCGATCTGAACTATGGCTACACCTTC

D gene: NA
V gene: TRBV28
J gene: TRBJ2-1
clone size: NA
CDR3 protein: CASISPGAGGEQFF
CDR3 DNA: TGTGCCAGCATTTCGCCCGGGGCTGGGGGTGAGCAGTTCTTC

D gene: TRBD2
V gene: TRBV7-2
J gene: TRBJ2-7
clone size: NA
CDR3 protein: CASSLGVLAGGDQYF
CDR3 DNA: TGTGCCAGCAGCTTAGGTGTCCTAGCGGGAGGGGACCAGTACTTC

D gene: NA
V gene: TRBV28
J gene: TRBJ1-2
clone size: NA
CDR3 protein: CASSSLGIFFFFF
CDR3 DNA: TGTGCCAGCTCGAGCTTAGGCATCTTCTTCTTCTTCTTC

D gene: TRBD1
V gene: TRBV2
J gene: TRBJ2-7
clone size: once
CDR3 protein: CASSDMGTVLGEQYF
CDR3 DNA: TGTGCCAGCAGTGATATGGGGACAGTCCTTGGTGAGCAGTACTTC